The T cell receptor (beta chain) described here comes from a study of OX40 agonist ivuxolimab in advanced cancers. The study's findings and limits: Clonal expansion from baseline to week 6 occurred in both CD4+ and CD8+ T cells. The study found that CD8+ T cells averaged more expanded clones than CD4+.

The germline CDR1 and CDR2 sequences are LNHDA and SQIVND (reference sequence). The CDR3 is 15 amino acids. Trimming removed 4 bases at V and 2 bases at J, with 15 bases between. Systemic immunosuppression or a history of autoimmune disease excluded patients. Patients had blood sampled at baseline and again on cycle 4 day 1 and cycle 7 day 1. Sequencing used immunoSEQ multiplex PCR; TCRdb keeps in-frame clones, though not all of them. Of about 19,000 clones listed, 84% are singletons. In the case of this clone: Antigen: not known.

The chain links TRBV19 to TRBJ2-7; the D gene is possibly TRBD2 (5 bases). Specimen: CD4+ or CD8+ T cells sorted from blood, collected in a trial of the OX40 agonist ivuxolimab. This TCR was sampled from an adult with an advanced solid tumor such as melanoma, head and neck, liver or kidney cancer. Here the CDR3 reads CASSKQRDLAYEQYF. Here the CDR3 DNA reads TGTGCCAGTAGTAAGCAGAGGGATTTGGCCTACGAGCAGTACTTC. The variable domain in full, with the rest retrieved from reference TRBV19 and TRBJ2-7, is DGGITQSPKYLFRKEGQNVTLSCEQNLNHDAMYWYRQDPGQGLRLIYYSQIVNDFQKGDIAEGYSVSREKKESFPLTVTSAQKNPTAFYLCASSKQRDLAYEQYFGPGTRLTVT.